A single sample gave rise to the 22 T cell receptor beta chains below, sequenced in a study of OX40 agonist ivuxolimab in advanced cancers. TCRdb keeps only in-frame clones here, not all; method: immunoSEQ multiplex PCR. Among fewer than 25,000 clones listed, around 80% were seen once. The specimen comprised CD4+ or CD8+ T cells sorted from blood, sampled in a trial of the OX40 agonist ivuxolimab. The receptors stem from an adult with an advanced solid tumor such as melanoma, head and neck, liver or kidney cancer.

The chain employs TRBV7-2 and TRBJ2-2; D is uncertain. In germline, CDR1 is SGHTA, CDR2 FQGNSA. The V end lost 5 bases, the J end lost 5 bases, and 12 bases lay between the germline ends. The CDR3 covers 14 residues. The CDR3 sequence is CASSPRVGTGELFF. The CDR3 DNA reads as TGTGCCAGCAGCCCCCGGGTGGGAACCGGGGAGCTGTTTTTT.

This chain links TRBV4-1 with TRBJ1-2; tentatively, D is TRBD1 (6 bases). The CDR3 consists of 14 residues. Trimming left V 4 bases short and J 5 bases short, with 14 bases between. Germline values: CDR1 MGHRA, CDR2 YSYEKL. Here the CDR3 DNA reads TGCGCCAGCAGCCCAACGGGGGGCGTTTATGGCTACACCTTC. Translated: CASSPTGGVYGYTF.

The gene calls are TRBV2 and TRBJ2-1, with 10 bases matching TRBD2. CDR1 and CDR2 (germline): SNHLY, FYNNEI. Trimming at V came to 10 bases and at J to 10 bases, leaving 19 bases not matched to a gene. This CDR3 has 16 amino acids. CDR3 DNA: TGTGCCACCCAACCCGAGCGGGGGGGCCAACGGCGGGAGCAGTTCTTC. As protein: CATQPERGGQRREQFF. The full variable domain, in which reference TRBV2 and TRBJ2-1 provide the parts outside the CDR3, is EPEVTQTPSHQVTQMGQEVILRCVPISNHLYFYWYRQILGQKVEFLVSFYNNEISEKSEIFDDQFSVERPDGSNFTLKIRSTKLEDSAMYFCATQPERGGQRREQFFGPGTRLTVL.

The rearrangement uses TRBV7-9 and TRBJ2-3; 8 bases match TRBD2. After removal of 5 bases from V and 3 bases from J, the junction contained 7 bases not matched to a gene. Germline V lookup: CDR1 SEHNR, CDR2 FQNEAQ (reference sequence). The CDR3 runs to 15 residues. The CDR3 nucleotides read TGTGCCAGCAGCCTTTCCTCGGGGGGGACAGATACGCAGTATTTT. Translated, it gives CASSLSSGGTDTQYF. Supplemented by reference TRBV7-9 and TRBJ2-3, the full variable domain reads DTGVSQNPRHKITKRGQNVTFRCDPISEHNRLYWYRQTLGQGPEFLTYFQNEAQLEKSRLLSDRFSAERPKGSFSTLEIQRTEQGDSAMYLCASSLSSGGTDTQYFGPGTRLTVL.

The DNA for the CDR3 is TGTGCCAGCAGATGGACAGAGGTTAACACTGAAGCTTTCTTT. Translation gives CASRWTEVNTEAFF. This chain connects TRBV6-5 to TRBJ1-1, with a weak D call TRBD1 (6 bases). Trimming pared 6 bases from V and 2 bases from J, leaving 13 bases between. Germline assignment: CDR1 MNHEY and CDR2 SVGAGI. CDR3 length: 14 amino acids.

J is TRBJ2-1 and V is TRBV7-2, with D tentatively TRBD1 (6 bases). The CDR3 extends over 18 amino acids. Trimming removed 2 bases from V and 5 bases from J, with 22 bases in between. Germline lookup yields CDR1 SGHTA and CDR2 FQGNSA. The CDR3 bases are TGTGCCAGCAGCTTAAACCACAGGGCTACAAGTATCCACAATGAGCAGTTCTTC. Translating it yields CASSLNHRATSIHNEQFF.

The sample holds a few counts of this clone. This rearrangement joins TRBV19 to TRBJ1-1; 8 bases agree with TRBD1. This CDR3 is built from 16 residues. In germline, CDR1 is LNHDA, CDR2 SQIVND (reference sequence). J was trimmed by 0 bases and V by 3 bases; bases with no gene match: 6. CDR3: CASSIGVGQVNTEAFF. CDR3 sequence (DNA): TGTGCCAGTAGTATTGGGGTGGGACAGGTGAACACTGAAGCTTTCTTT.

This clone was detected only once. The V gene is TRBV9, the J gene TRBJ2-2, with D possibly being TRBD2 (5 bases). Germline CDR1 SGDLS, CDR2 YYNGEE. Trimming left V 6 bases short and J 4 bases short, with 19 bases between. This CDR3 has 16 residues. The CDR3 sequence: CASTRGAARGTGELFF. DNA of the CDR3: TGTGCCAGCACACGGGGAGCGGCTCGGGGCACCGGGGAGCTGTTTTTT.

The rearrangement uses TRBV5-4 and TRBJ2-7, with TRBD1 as a possible D gene (6 bases). V was clipped by 3 bases and J by 6 bases, with 16 bases between them. Germline CDR1 is SGHNT and CDR2 is YYREEE (reference sequence). This CDR3 spans 14 amino acids. CDR3 sequence: CASSYATGIGEQYF. The DNA of the CDR3 is TGTGCCAGCAGCTACGCGACAGGTATAGGCGAGCAGTACTTC.

The chain uses TRBV7-9 and TRBJ2-7; 13 nucleotides line up with TRBD2. Germline-derived CDR1 and CDR2 are SEHNR and FQNEAQ (reference sequence). With 2 bases clipped from V and 7 bases from J, the junction kept 8 bases outside the gene matches. The CDR3 extends over 16 amino acids. CDR3 amino acids: CASSLLVGLAGVEQYF. The CDR3 bases are TGTGCCAGCAGCTTATTAGTCGGACTAGCGGGAGTTGAGCAGTACTTC. The full variable domain, in which reference TRBV7-9 and TRBJ2-7 provide the parts outside the CDR3, is DTGVSQNPRHKITKRGQNVTFRCDPISEHNRLYWYRQTLGQGPEFLTYFQNEAQLEKSRLLSDRFSAERPKGSFSTLEIQRTEQGDSAMYLCASSLLVGLAGVEQYFGPGTRLTVT.

The rearrangement links TRBV4-3 to TRBJ2-3, with D possibly TRBD2 on 6 matching bases. V lost 0 bases to trimming and J lost 2 bases, with 15 bases between them. Per germline, CDR1 LGHNA and CDR2 YSLEER. The CDR3 is made up of 17 amino acids. The CDR3 DNA is TGCGCCAGCAGCCAAGATCGGGACTCATTCTTCACAGATACGCAGTATTTT. Protein product: CASSQDRDSFFTDTQYF.

This clone appeared once. The gene calls are TRBV5-1 and TRBJ2-7; TRBD1 is a possible D gene (5 bases). Germline loops: CDR1 SGHRS, CDR2 YFSETQ. Trimming shortened V by 4 bases and J by 2 bases, and 22 bases separated the two germline ends. The CDR3 length is 17 residues. The CDR3 sequence is CASSPWGPSLRTYEQYF. CDR3 bases: TGCGCCAGCAGCCCCTGGGGCCCAAGCCTAAGGACCTACGAGCAGTACTTC. The full variable domain, rest sourced from reference TRBV5-1 and TRBJ2-7, is KAGVTQTPRYLIKTRGQQVTLSCSPISGHRSVSWYQQTPGQGLQFLFEYFSETQRNKGNFPGRFSGRQFSNSRSEMNVSTLELGDSALYLCASSPWGPSLRTYEQYFGPGTRLTVT.

The J gene is TRBJ2-2, the V gene TRBV13; the D is unclear. V lost 1 base, J lost 1 base, and 4 bases lay in between. The CDR3 is 14 amino acids. The V gene's germline CDR1 is PRHDT and CDR2 FYEKMQ (reference sequence). The CDR3 DNA follows: TGTGCCAGCAGCTTAGACAGGAACACCGGGGAGCTGTTTTTT. This gives the protein CASSLDRNTGELFF.

The J gene is TRBJ2-3, the V gene TRBV5-4; D is possibly TRBD1 (5 bases). V lost 4 bases, J lost 0 bases, and 12 bases lay in between. The germline CDR1 and CDR2 sequences are SGHNT and YYREEE (reference sequence). This CDR3 is built from 15 residues. The CDR3 sequence: CASSEDSYSTDTQYF. The CDR3 DNA follows: TGTGCCAGCAGCGAAGACAGCTATAGCACAGATACGCAGTATTTT.

This clone came up once. This sequence joins TRBV11-2 and TRBJ1-5, with D possibly matching TRBD1 (5 bases). V was cut by 4 bases and J by 3 bases, with 7 bases left in between. Germline V gene sequence: CDR1 SGHAT, CDR2 FQNNGV. The CDR3 contains 13 residues. CDR3 DNA sequence: TGTGCCAGCAGCTGGGGGTACAATCAGCCCCAGCATTTT. Protein: CASSWGYNQPQHF.

The chain is built from TRBV19 and TRBJ2-6, with D perhaps assigned TRBD1 or TRBD2 (7 bases each). Per the germline V gene, CDR1 is LNHDA and CDR2 is SQIVND (reference sequence). The CDR3 covers 18 residues. Trimming took off 3 bases at V and 0 bases at J, with 15 bases between the two ends. The CDR3 nucleotides are TGTGCCAGTAGTATCGACAGGGAGGGCCTCTCTGGGGCCAACGTCCTGACTTTC. Protein: CASSIDREGLSGANVLTF.

This chain links TRBV11-2 with TRBJ2-7; D not resolved. Germline-derived CDR1 and CDR2 are SGHAT and FQNNGV. V dropped 7 bases and J dropped 5 bases, with 9 bases sitting between them. This CDR3 is built from 11 residues. This chain's CDR3 is CASTEAHEQYF. The CDR3, as DNA: TGTGCCAGCACTGAAGCCCACGAGCAGTACTTC.

The chain recombines TRBV5-1 with TRBJ2-5; TRBD1 agrees at 7 bases. The trim removed 0 bases at V and 4 bases at J, leaving 0 bases unmatched. From germline, CDR1 is SGHRS and CDR2 YFSETQ. The CDR3 is 13 amino acids. The CDR3 DNA reads TGCGCCAGCAGCTTGGACAGGGGAGAGACCCAGTACTTC. Amino acids: CASSLDRGETQYF.

The genes are TRBV5-1 and TRBJ2-7, with TRBD2 matching 8 bases. Looked up from germline, CDR1 is SGHRS and CDR2 is YFSETQ. The CDR3 consists of 15 residues. The ends lost 2 bases at V and 6 bases at J; junction bases unmatched: 10. CDR3 in DNA: TGCGCCAGCAGCTTAACCGGGACTAGAGGGGCCGAGCAGTACTTC. Amino acid sequence: CASSLTGTRGAEQYF.

V and J are TRBV11-2 and TRBJ2-7, with 8 bases lining up with TRBD2. CDR1 and CDR2 from the germline V gene are SGHAT and FQNNGV. V lost 1 base, J lost 4 bases, and 6 bases stayed unmatched. CDR3 length: 15 residues. The CDR3 nucleotides read TGTGCCAGCAGCTTAGGGGGCGGGGGGCGGTACGAGCAGTACTTC. This gives the protein CASSLGGGGRYEQYF. Full variable domain (rest looked up from reference TRBV11-2 and TRBJ2-7): EAGVAQSPRYKIIEKRQSVAFWCNPISGHATLYWYQQILGQGPKLLIQFQNNGVVDDSQLPKDRFSAERLKGVDSTLKIQPAKLEDSAVYLCASSLGGGGRYEQYFGPGTRLTVT.

The rearrangement joins TRBV5-1 to TRBJ1-1; no clear D gene. Germline lookup yields CDR1 SGHRS and CDR2 YFSETQ. The CDR3 runs 10 residues. In nucleotides, the CDR3 is TGCGGCGTTGTGAACACTGAAGCTTTCTTT. Translated, it gives CGVVNTEAFF.

The V and J genes are TRBV19 and TRBJ1-4; 7 nucleotides line up with TRBD1. The CDR3 is 14 residues long. Germline trimming cut 5 bases from V and 7 bases from J; bases unmatched to any gene: 7. Germline V gene sequence: CDR1 LNHDA, CDR2 SQIVND (reference sequence). The CDR3 bases are TGTGCCAGTAGTCCAACAGGGGAGGGTGAAAAACTGTTTTTT. Encoded protein: CASSPTGEGEKLFF.